Included here is one T cell receptor beta chain sequence, with context. Its antigen is not known. The sample originates from a study of early stage breast cancer tumors. Overall study: Among around twelve ER+/PR+/HER2- tumors, eight were ductal, four lobular. Samples were sequenced at 7.5 to 10-fold average coverage. Study-wide findings and caveats: Tumors had roughly 2.4-fold higher T cell density and higher clonality than adjacent normal breast tissue.

Germline V gene sequence: CDR1 MGHRA, CDR2 YSYEKL. Trimming at V came to 4 bases and at J to 6 bases, leaving 11 bases not matched to a gene. The CDR3 is 17 amino acids. TCRdb's table, derived via immunoSEQ multiplex PCR, lists solely in-frame clones and lacks some. The sample shows 70,000 or so clones, roughly 80% of them seen only once. The chain uses TRBV4-1 and TRBJ2-2; 10 bases agree with TRBD1. The sequence was collected from a person aged 40 to 49 with breast cancer. The sample comprised blood. Written as DNA, the CDR3 is TGCGCCAGCAGCCTATTGCGGACAGGGGGGATGGCCGGGGAGCTGTTTTTT. Encoded protein: CASSLLRTGGMAGELFF.